The present entry profiles one TCR beta chain with its context. What it binds is not known. This CDR3 contains 15 residues. Germline-derived CDR1 and CDR2 are SGHRS and YFSETQ. V shed 0 bases and J shed 4 bases, with 10 bases lying between them. The data belong to a study of OX40 agonist ivuxolimab in advanced cancers. Looking at the study overall: Administration of intravenous ivuxolimab to patients occurred every 2 weeks at 0.01 to 10 mg/kg.

TCRdb's copy holds only in-frame clones and misses some; the assay was immunoSEQ multiplex PCR. The data show over 55,000 clones, roughly 80% seen once. Study findings and constraints: Expanded peripheral T cell antigen specificity was not determined. Certain nonresponding patients likewise had low normalized T-cell clonal expansion.

The sequence was collected from an adult with an advanced solid tumor such as melanoma, head and neck, liver or kidney cancer. Sequenced material: CD4+ or CD8+ T cells sorted from blood, taken in a trial of the OX40 agonist ivuxolimab. The chain uses TRBV5-1 and TRBJ2-2; D uncertain. This chain's CDR3 is CASSLVAVGTGELFF. DNA of the CDR3: TGCGCCAGCAGCTTGGTGGCAGTGGGCACCGGGGAGCTGTTTTTT.